These T cell receptor beta chains were read from a single sample in a study of cytomegalovirus exposure and HLA in healthy donors. Profiling relied on immunoSEQ multiplex PCR, and the TCRdb table lists in-frame clones only, not all of them. The data contain about 120,000 clones, 88% of them singletons. Sample: PBMCs. The origin of the receptors is a woman aged 18 to 35 in good health and CMV-seropositive. Each CDR3 is given with its conserved first and last residue. A D gene is named only where the DNA matches it firmly. Clone size is stated in some rows and not others, as once, few, many or a class when expanded.

NA | TRBJ1-3 | NA | TRBV9 | TGTGCCAGCAGCTCTTCGGAGGGTGGTTCCCGAAACACCATATATTTT | CASSSSEGGSRNTIYF
NA | TRBJ1-1 | TRBD1 | TRBV9 | TGTGCCAGCAGCGCGGCGGACAGGGAATATACTGAAGCTTTCTTT | CASSAADREYTEAFF
NA | TRBJ2-7 | NA | TRBV2 | TGTGCCAGCAGTCTCGGGGAAAAATACGAGCAGTACTTC | CASSLGEKYEQYF
NA | TRBJ2-7 | TRBD2 | TRBV27 | TGTGCCAGCAGCCGACTAGCGACTCGTGCCGAGCAGTACTTC | CASSRLATRAEQYF
NA | TRBJ2-1 | TRBD1 | TRBV11-3 | TGTGCCAGCAGCCCCTTCCGGGACAGCTACAATGAGCAGTTCTTC | CASSPFRDSYNEQFF
NA | TRBJ2-7 | TRBD1 | TRBV5-1 | TGCGCCAGCAGCCCGGAACCGGGACAGGGTAACAGCCAGCAGTACTTC | CASSPEPGQGNSQQYF
NA | TRBJ2-7 | NA | TRBV30 | TGTGCCTGGAGCCTGGGGAGTCACTACGAGCAGTACTTC | CAWSLGSHYEQYF
NA | TRBJ1-5 | NA | TRBV2 | TGTGCCAGCAGTGAAACGGGCTGGACAGTGGCTCAGCCCCAGCATTTT | CASSETGWTVAQPQHF
NA | TRBJ1-1 | TRBD1 | TRBV4-3 | TGCGCCAGCAGCCCTCGACAGGGAATGAACACTGAAGCTTTCTTT | CASSPRQGMNTEAFF
NA | TRBJ2-1 | TRBD2 | TRBV6-1 | TGTGCCAGCAACAGCGGGACTATTTACAATGAGCAGTTCTTC | CASNSGTIYNEQFF
NA | TRBJ1-1 | TRBD1 | TRBV5-1 | TGCGCCAGCAGCTTGGAACTGGGACAGGTGAACACTGAAGCTTTCTTT | CASSLELGQVNTEAFF
NA | TRBJ1-6 | NA | TRBV2 | TGTGCCAGCAGGCAGGGGCGGAATTCACCCCTCCACTTT | CASRQGRNSPLHF
NA | TRBJ2-1 | TRBD2 | TRBV7-9 | TGTGCCAGCAGCTTAAGCGGGGGCGTCAATGAGCAGTTCTTC | CASSLSGGVNEQFF
NA | TRBJ2-7 | TRBD2 | TRBV19 | TGTGCCAGTAGCACTAGCGGTAGCTCCTACGAGCAGTACTTC | CASSTSGSSYEQYF
once | TRBJ2-7 | TRBD1 | TRBV5-1 | TGCGCCAGCAGCGAGTCCCGGGACAGGGGTTTCGGGCAGTACTTC | CASSESRDRGFGQYF
NA | TRBJ1-1 | NA | TRBV7-9 | TGTGCCAGCAGCTTAAGTGAGGACAGCGAGGGCTTT | CASSLSEDSEGF
NA | TRBJ2-1 | NA | TRBV7-6 | TGTGCCAGCAGCTTAGTCCTAGGGGATGAGCAGTTCTTC | CASSLVLGDEQFF
NA | TRBJ2-7 | NA | TRBV25-1 | TGTGCCAGCAGTGATCCGCGTAGCTCCTACGAGCAGTACTTC | CASSDPRSSYEQYF
NA | TRBJ2-2 | TRBD2 | TRBV5-6 | TGTGCCAGCAGCTTTAGCGGGAATGAAGCCGGGGAGCTGTTTTTT | CASSFSGNEAGELFF
NA | TRBJ2-7 | NA | TRBV4-3 | TGCGCCAGCAGCCCAGGGGGGTTCTACGAGCAGTACTTC | CASSPGGFYEQYF
NA | TRBJ1-1 | NA | TRBV7-2 | TGTGCCAGCAGCTTATCCTCGAACACTGAAGCTTTCTTT | CASSLSSNTEAFF
NA | TRBJ1-2 | NA | TRBV28 | TGTGCCAGCAGTTTGGGCAAAGGCTACACCTTC | CASSLGKGYTF
NA | TRBJ2-4 | TRBD2 | TRBV15 | TGTGCCACCAGCAGGATAGTCCTCGGGGGGACCAAAAACATTCAGTACTTC | CATSRIVLGGTKNIQYF
NA | TRBJ2-6 | NA | TRBV11-2 | TGTGCCAGCAGCTTAGCCCCTGGGTGGCTAGGGAGTGGGGCCAACGTCCTGACTTTC | CASSLAPGWLGSGANVLTF
NA | TRBJ1-4 | TRBD1 | TRBV10-3 | TGTGCCATCAGTTCCGAGGACAGGGGTAATGAAAAACTGTTTTTT | CAISSEDRGNEKLFF
few | TRBJ2-7 | NA | TRBV10-3 | TGTGCCATCAGTGTGGGCCGCTCCTACGAGCAGTACTTC | CAISVGRSYEQYF
NA | TRBJ1-6 | NA | TRBV5-6 | TGTGCCAGCACCCAAAGCGGACGGTTTTCACCCCTCCACTTT | CASTQSGRFSPLHF
NA | TRBJ1-2 | NA | TRBV7-9 | TGTGCCAGCAACCCCAATTCAGGGATCTATGGCTACACCTTC | CASNPNSGIYGYTF
NA | TRBJ2-7 | NA | TRBV5-1 | TGCGCCAGCAGCTTGAATAGGGGTGCCGAGCAGTACTTC | CASSLNRGAEQYF